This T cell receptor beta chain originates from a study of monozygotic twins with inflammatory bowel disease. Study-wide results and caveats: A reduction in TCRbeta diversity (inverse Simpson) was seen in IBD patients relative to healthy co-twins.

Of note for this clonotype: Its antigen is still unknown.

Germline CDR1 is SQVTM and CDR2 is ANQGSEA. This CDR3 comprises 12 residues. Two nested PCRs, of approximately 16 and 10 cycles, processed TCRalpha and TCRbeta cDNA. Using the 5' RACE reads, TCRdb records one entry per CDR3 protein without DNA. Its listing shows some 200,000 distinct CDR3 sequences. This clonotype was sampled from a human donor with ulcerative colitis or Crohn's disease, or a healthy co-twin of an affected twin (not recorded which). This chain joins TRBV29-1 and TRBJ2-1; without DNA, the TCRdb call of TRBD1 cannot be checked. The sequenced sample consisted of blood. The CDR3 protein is CSARTGYNEQFF.